These 30 T cell receptor beta chains were sequenced from one sample in a study of shared clonotypes between healthy human individuals. TCRdb's table, derived via immunoSEQ multiplex PCR, lists solely in-frame clones and lacks some. The sample lists a few hundred thousand clones, 75% to 80% seen once, with approximately 12% in the top ten. Sequences were obtained from PBMCs. These receptors were collected from a woman aged 40 to 50 in good health. Some clones in this sample may be carry-over from other donors' samples.

With respect to this clone: One junction end does not reproduce the germline sequence, and a read error may be involved. The identical CDR3 is also encoded by other nucleotide sequences in the sample. The chain links TRBV4-1 to TRBJ1-2; tentatively, D is TRBD1 (5 bases). This CDR3 region has 14 residues. Germline loops: CDR1 MGHRA, CDR2 YSYEKL. CDR3 bases: TGCGCCAGCAGCCAATATGGGGGGATCTATGGCTACGCCTTC. As protein: CASSQYGGIYGYAF.

A word on this clone: This likely traces to a read error, being one base from a far larger clone. The same CDR3 is also encoded by other DNA sequences in this sample. This chain uses TRBV4-1 with TRBJ1-2; D ambiguous. This CDR3 region has 15 residues. Per germline, CDR1 MGHRA and CDR2 YSYEKL. This CDR3 is CASSQDLHLNYGYTF. Written as DNA, the CDR3 is TGCGCCAGTAGCCAAGACCTTCACCTTAACTATGGCTACACCTTC.

The chain couples TRBV7-9 to TRBJ1-3, with D unresolved. V lost 3 bases, J lost 2 bases, and 11 bases lay in between. Germline CDR1 and CDR2: SEHNR and FQNEAQ (reference sequence). This CDR3 spans 15 amino acids. CDR3 DNA sequence: TGTGCCAGCAGCTTTACTATGGAGGCTGGAAACACCATATATTTT. It encodes CASSFTMEAGNTIYF.

This clone was detected only once. The chain is built from TRBV19 and TRBJ1-2, with TRBD1 matching over 8 bases. Unmatched junction bases numbered 5, after V lost 5 bases and J lost 0 bases. The CDR3 is 15 amino acids. In germline, CDR1 is LNHDA, CDR2 SQIVND (reference sequence). CDR3 sequence: CASSADREANYGYTF. The CDR3 coding sequence is TGTGCCAGTAGTGCGGACAGGGAGGCTAACTATGGCTACACCTTC.

This clone was detected only a few times. V gene TRBV28 combines with J gene TRBJ1-5; D is unresolved. The CDR3 runs 10 residues. Germline CDR1 and CDR2: MDHEN and SYDVKM. Trimming took off 6 bases at V and 11 bases at J, with 8 bases between the two ends. CDR3 amino acids: CASSHSTQHF. The CDR3, as DNA: TGTGCCAGCAGCCACTCAACCCAGCATTTT.

This clone occurred many times. The chain has TRBV18 and TRBJ2-7, with 11 nucleotides matching TRBD1. The CDR3 has 14 residues. Per germline, CDR1 KGHSH and CDR2 LQKENI. The trim removed 1 base at V and 6 bases at J, leaving 2 bases unmatched. The DNA for the CDR3 is TGTGCCAGCTCACCACGGGGACAGGGGGGCGAGCAGTACTTC. Protein product: CASSPRGQGGEQYF. Full variable domain (outside the CDR3, taken from reference TRBV18 and TRBJ2-7): NAGVMQNPRHLVRRRGQEARLRCSPMKGHSHVYWYRQLPEEGLKFMVYLQKENIIDESGMPKERFSAEFPKEGPSILRIQQVVRGDSAAYFCASSPRGQGGEQYFGPGTRLTVT.

The CDR3 loop is CASSLSPSVETQYF. CDR3 bases: TGTGCCAGCAGTTTAAGTCCTAGCGTGGAGACCCAGTACTTC. This sequence joins TRBV28 and TRBJ2-5, with D tentatively TRBD2 (6 bases). This CDR3 contains 14 residues. Trimming pared 2 bases from V and 5 bases from J, leaving 12 bases between. Looked up from germline, CDR1 is MDHEN and CDR2 is SYDVKM.

The rearrangement links TRBV13 to TRBJ2-7; 10 nucleotides align to TRBD2. This CDR3 has 14 residues. J lost 7 bases, V lost 3 bases, and 6 bases had no gene match. Germline V gives CDR1 PRHDT, CDR2 FYEKMQ (reference sequence). This chain's CDR3 is CASSLASGSEEQYF. As DNA, the CDR3 is TGTGCCAGCAGCTTGGCTAGCGGGAGCGAAGAGCAGTACTTC.

The chain couples TRBV27 to TRBJ2-1; TRBD2 agrees at 7 bases. Trimming cost V 5 bases and J 0 bases; bases outside gene matches: 10. The CDR3 sequence is 17 residues long. Germline lookup yields CDR1 MNHEY and CDR2 SMNVEV (reference sequence). This CDR3 is CASSPRRLAGSYNEQFF. The CDR3 bases are TGTGCCAGCAGTCCCCGCCGACTAGCCGGCTCCTACAATGAGCAGTTCTTC.

V gene TRBV6-6 combines with J gene TRBJ2-7; D unclear. Trimming took 8 bases from V and 2 from J, leaving 7 bases between them. This CDR3 is 11 amino acids long. The germline CDR1 and CDR2 sequences are MNHNY and SVGAGI (reference sequence). CDR3 sequence (DNA): TGTGCCAGCGGCTATACCTACGAGCAGTACTTC. It codes for CASGYTYEQYF.

The V and J genes are TRBV4-2 and TRBJ2-5, with D perhaps TRBD2 (5 bases). With 1 base removed from V and 2 bases from J, the gap between germline ends came to 8 bases. From germline, CDR1 is LGHNA and CDR2 YNFKEQ. The CDR3 consists of 14 residues. DNA of the CDR3: TGTGCCAGCAGCCAAGGCTGGGAGCAAGAGACCCAGTACTTC. Its translation is CASSQGWEQETQYF.

Worth noting for this clone: A far larger clone is one base from this, pointing to a likely read error. Different DNA sequences within this sample yield the same CDR3. The chain uses TRBV18 and TRBJ2-7, with D perhaps matching TRBD1 (6 bases). CDR1 and CDR2 (germline): KGHSH, LQKENI. Between the trimmed V and J ends, which lost 2 bases and 2 bases, there was a span of 10 bases. This CDR3 spans 14 amino acids. This CDR3 is CASSPSRDTYEQYF. The CDR3 DNA sequence: TGTGCCAGCTCACCATCCAGGGACACCTACGAGCAGTACTTC.

J is TRBJ2-7 and V is TRBV28; 8 nucleotides agree with TRBD1. This CDR3 is 12 amino acids long. Germline assignment: CDR1 MDHEN and CDR2 SYDVKM. After removal of 9 bases from V and 9 bases from J, the junction contained 10 bases not matched to a gene. CDR3 amino acids: CASQQETGAQYF. CDR3 coding DNA: TGTGCCAGTCAACAAGAGACAGGGGCGCAGTACTTC. Together with reference TRBV28 and TRBJ2-7, the CDR3 gives the full variable domain: DVKVTQSSRYLVKRTGEKVFLECVQDMDHENMFWYRQDPGLGLRLIYFSYDVKMKEKGDIPEGYSVSREKKERFSLILESASTNQTSMYLCASQQETGAQYFGPGTRLTVT.

The chain employs TRBV28 and TRBJ2-7; D is unresolved. Trimming cost V 10 bases and J 5 bases, with 15 bases left between them. Per the germline V gene, CDR1 is MDHEN and CDR2 is SYDVKM. The CDR3 loop spans 12 amino acids. CDR3 region: CATNLDPHEQYF. CDR3 in DNA: TGTGCCACCAATCTGGACCCCCACGAGCAGTACTTC.

There are a few counts of this clone. The V call is TRBV2, the J call TRBJ2-7; perhaps TRBD2 as D (5 bases). Germline V CDR1 and CDR2: SNHLY, FYNNEI. The CDR3 contains 14 residues. V was shortened by 6 bases and J by 5 bases, with 17 bases between the two germline ends. The CDR3 sequence is CASSGVGIGNEQYF. In nucleotides, the CDR3 is TGTGCCAGCAGCGGGGTTGGGATCGGAAACGAGCAGTACTTC.

The genes are TRBV7-2 and TRBJ2-7; TRBD1 matches 8 bases. Germline CDR1 reads SGHTA; CDR2 reads FQGNSA. V lost 5 bases and J lost 3; bases outside the gene matches: 6. The CDR3 contains 14 residues. CDR3 residues: CASSLGQARYEQYF. As DNA, the CDR3 is TGTGCCAGCAGCCTGGGACAGGCCCGCTACGAGCAGTACTTC.

This chain links TRBV7-8 with TRBJ2-7; TRBD1 matches 9 bases. The V segment lost 5 bases and the J segment 0 bases; nucleotides outside the gene matches: 14. Germline CDR1 and CDR2: SGHVS and FQNEAQ. This CDR3 has 18 amino acids. CDR3 loop: CASSQNPYRGPSSYEQYF. For the CDR3, the DNA is TGTGCCAGCAGCCAGAACCCCTACAGGGGGCCTAGCTCCTACGAGCAGTACTTC.

This clone was observed a handful of times. This sample also contains other DNA sequences that code for the same CDR3. The chain is built from TRBV2 and TRBJ2-1, with D perhaps matching TRBD1 (6 bases). With 4 bases removed from V and 6 bases from J, the gap between germline ends came to 7 bases. Germline lookup yields CDR1 SNHLY and CDR2 FYNNEI. The CDR3 is 12 residues long. The CDR3 loop reads CASSGRGNEQFF. CDR3 DNA sequence: TGTGCCAGCAGTGGCAGGGGCAATGAGCAGTTCTTC.

The chain carries TRBV27 and TRBJ2-3, with 7 bases that match TRBD2. The J segment lost 4 bases and the V segment lost 2 bases, leaving 9 bases of the junction unmatched. The CDR3 has 16 amino acids. CDR1 MNHEY and CDR2 SMNVEV come from the germline V gene (reference sequence). The CDR3 reads CASSLRFGLGADTQYF. DNA of the CDR3: TGTGCCAGCAGTTTAAGGTTCGGACTAGGTGCAGATACGCAGTATTTT.

This clone appeared a few times. V usage is TRBV30 and J usage is TRBJ1-4; the D gene is possibly TRBD1 (5 bases). This CDR3 is 16 amino acids long. V was trimmed by 6 bases and J by 4 bases, leaving 21 bases between them. Per the germline V gene, CDR1 is GTSNPN and CDR2 is SVGIG (reference sequence). CDR3 DNA sequence: TGTGCCTGTACATCCAGCCCGGGACGAGTTAATGAAAAACTGTTTTTT. This translates into CACTSSPGRVNEKLFF.

The sample holds a few counts of this clone. The genes are TRBV5-1 and TRBJ1-5; 7 bases map to TRBD1. Unmatched junction bases numbered 4, after V lost 5 bases and J lost 2 bases. The CDR3 extends over 14 amino acids. The germline V gene has CDR1 SGHRS and CDR2 YFSETQ. The CDR3 DNA sequence: TGCGCCAGCAGGATCGGGACAGGCAATCAGCCCCAGCATTTT. Protein product: CASRIGTGNQPQHF.

CDR3 DNA: TGTGCCAGCAGTCCAGGGGGCACTGAAGCTTTCTTT. Protein sequence: CASSPGGTEAFF. The chain recombines TRBV2 with TRBJ1-1; 7 positions agree with TRBD1. The V gene's germline CDR1 is SNHLY and CDR2 FYNNEI. The J segment lost 4 bases and the V segment lost 5 bases, leaving 1 base of the junction unmatched. The CDR3 consists of 12 residues. Filled out from reference TRBV2 and TRBJ1-1, the complete variable domain reads EPEVTQTPSHQVTQMGQEVILRCVPISNHLYFYWYRQILGQKVEFLVSFYNNEISEKSEIFDDQFSVERPDGSNFTLKIRSTKLEDSAMYFCASSPGGTEAFFGQGTRLTVV.

The gene calls are TRBV10-1 and TRBJ2-1, with D possibly being TRBD2 (5 bases). V was pared by 6 bases and J by 10 bases, with 16 bases between. Germline V gene sequence: CDR1 WNHNN, CDR2 SYGVQD (reference sequence). This CDR3 comprises 13 residues. As DNA, the CDR3 is TGCGCCAGCAGACTAGAGATGGGCGGGGAGCAGTTCTTC. It translates to CASRLEMGGEQFF.

The chain joins TRBV2 to TRBJ2-4; D gene uncertain. Germline V gene sequence: CDR1 SNHLY, CDR2 FYNNEI. V lost 7 bases to trimming and J lost 7 bases, with 8 bases between them. This CDR3 has 11 residues. In DNA, the CDR3 is TGTGCCAGCAAGCGCCTGAACATTCAGTACTTC. It codes for CASKRLNIQYF.

Details on this clone: Within the sample, other DNA sequences also encode this same CDR3. The chain is built from TRBV5-1 and TRBJ1-5; TRBD1 is a possible D gene (6 bases). CDR3 length: 16 amino acids. V lost 4 bases and J 0 bases, leaving 14 bases between the germline ends. In germline, CDR1 is SGHRS, CDR2 YFSETQ. CDR3 loop: CASSDRDRRSNQPQHF. CDR3 nucleotides: TGCGCCAGCAGCGACCGAGACAGGCGTAGCAATCAGCCCCAGCATTTT.

This chain joins TRBV15 and TRBJ2-7; D possibly corresponds to TRBD2 (6 bases). V dropped 1 base and J dropped 6 bases, with 19 bases sitting between them. Germline loops: CDR1 LNHNV, CDR2 YYDKDF (reference sequence). The CDR3 has 16 residues. In DNA form, the CDR3 reads TGTGCCACCAGCAGAGTACTCGGGGTGCTCGGGGGCGAGCAGTACTTC. Protein: CATSRVLGVLGGEQYF.

This clone showed up many times. One junction end disagrees with the germline gene, perhaps due to a read error. Within the sample, other DNA sequences also encode this same CDR3. V gene TRBV30 combines with J gene TRBJ2-2; possible D gene TRBD2, 5 bases. The CDR3 consists of 15 residues. Germline CDR1 reads GTSNPN; CDR2 reads SVGIG (reference sequence). DNA of the CDR3: TGTGCCTGGAGCGACGGACTTTGGTGCCACCGGGGAGCTGTTTTT. As protein: CAWSDGLWCHRGAVF.

The gene calls are TRBV4-3 and TRBJ2-3; D is possibly TRBD1 or TRBD2 (6 bases each). Trimming stripped 5 bases from V and 5 bases from J, with 23 bases between. In germline, CDR1 is LGHNA, CDR2 YSLEER. This CDR3 is built from 17 residues. The CDR3 protein is CASSATPGGRAEDTQYF. CDR3 in DNA: TGCGCCAGCAGCGCGACACCCGGGGGCAGGGCCGAAGATACGCAGTATTTT.

The chain joins TRBV6-6 to TRBJ2-5; 12 bases fit TRBD2. The CDR3 covers 15 residues. Germline V gives CDR1 MNHNY, CDR2 SVGAGI (reference sequence). Trimming cost V 0 bases and J 5 bases; bases outside gene matches: 1. CDR3 loop: CASSYSGTSGETQYF. The CDR3 region has the DNA TGTGCCAGCAGTTACTCAGGGACTAGCGGGGAGACCCAGTACTTC.

The CDR3 DNA sequence: TGTGCCAGCAGTACAATAGGGACAGGGGATAACTATGGCTACACCTTC. Its translation is CASSTIGTGDNYGYTF. The V and J genes are TRBV28 and TRBJ1-2; TRBD1 matches 10 bases. The germline V gene encodes CDR1 MDHEN and CDR2 SYDVKM. The CDR3 runs 16 residues. The ends lost 5 bases at V and 1 base at J; junction bases unmatched: 7.